The 14 T cell receptor beta chains below come from one sample, sequenced in a study of T cell responses to AZD1222 COVID-19 vaccine. Sequencing was performed with immunoSEQ multiplex PCR; in TCRdb, only in-frame clones are kept and a portion is missing. The repertoire includes just under 95,000 clones, more than 75% of them detected once, and 20% to 25% sits in the top ten. The specimen was peripheral blood, collected on day 0 of AZD1222 vaccination. These TCRs come from an adult in good health.

The rearrangement uses TRBV7-2 and TRBJ1-1; D call uncertain. V was pared by 1 base and J by 1 base, with 7 bases between. CDR1 and CDR2 from the germline V gene are SGHTA and FQGNSA. The CDR3 extends over 14 amino acids. CDR3 region: CASSLVGWNTEAFF. CDR3 sequence (DNA): TGTGCCAGCAGCTTAGTAGGGTGGAACACTGAAGCTTTCTTT. Supplemented by reference TRBV7-2 and TRBJ1-1, the full variable domain reads GAGVSQSPSNKVTEKGKDVELRCDPISGHTALYWYRQSLGQGLEFLIYFQGNSAPDKSGLPSDRFSAERTGGSVSTLTIQRTQQEDSAVYLCASSLVGWNTEAFFGQGTRLTVV.

Written as DNA, the CDR3 is TGTGCCAGCAGCTCCAGCTCTGGGGCCAACGTCCTGACTTTC. It translates to CASSSSSGANVLTF. J is TRBJ2-6 and V is TRBV7-3; D call uncertain. CDR3 length: 14 amino acids. Trimming took 4 bases from V and 0 from J, leaving 4 bases between them. The germline V gene encodes CDR1 SGHTA and CDR2 FQGTGA.

This chain connects TRBV19 to TRBJ1-3; D remains unclear. The ends were cut back, 7 bases at V and 4 bases at J, with 17 bases in the middle. The germline V gene has CDR1 LNHDA and CDR2 SQIVND (reference sequence). CDR3 length equals 15 residues. The CDR3, as DNA: TGTGCCAGTATTTTCCAGGCGCTTGGGGGAAACACCATATATTTT. Translated: CASIFQALGGNTIYF.

In this sample, this clone turned up a few times. The rearrangement links TRBV27 to TRBJ2-7, with TRBD1 matching over 9 bases. This CDR3 contains 17 residues. J lost 3 bases, V lost 5 bases, and 14 bases had no gene match. The germline V gene has CDR1 MNHEY and CDR2 SMNVEV (reference sequence). CDR3 region: CASSISRGTGISYEQYF. Here the CDR3 DNA reads TGTGCCAGCAGTATCTCCAGAGGGACAGGGATTAGCTACGAGCAGTACTTC.

The chain recombines TRBV3-1 (or the pseudogene TRBV3-2) with TRBJ2-1; 10 positions agree with TRBD2. The CDR3 has 14 residues. V dropped 4 bases and J dropped 5; count of bases not matched to a gene: 2. The V gene's germline CDR1 is LGHDT and CDR2 YNNKEL (reference sequence). CDR3 in DNA: TGTGCCAGCAGCCGGAGCGGGGGGGACAATGAGCAGTTCTTC. Translation: CASSRSGGDNEQFF.

The chain joins TRBV5-1 to TRBJ2-5; 7 nucleotides align to TRBD1. CDR1 SGHRS and CDR2 YFSETQ come from the germline V gene. V lost 0 bases, J lost 5 bases, and 4 bases stayed unmatched. CDR3 length equals 14 residues. CDR3 in DNA: TGCGCCAGCAGCTTGGCTTTAGGGGGCGAGACCCAGTACTTC. Protein: CASSLALGGETQYF.

The V and J genes are TRBV27 and TRBJ1-1, with TRBD1 matching over 8 bases. The CDR3 has 19 residues. V shed 2 bases, J shed 5 bases, and the junction held 19 bases outside the gene matches. Germline V gene lookup returns CDR1 MNHEY and CDR2 SMNVEV (reference sequence). CDR3 sequence reads: CASSLARSYRGKGGTEAFF. The CDR3 DNA follows: TGTGCCAGCAGTTTAGCCCGCTCCTACAGGGGGAAAGGAGGGACTGAAGCTTTCTTT.

The V and J genes are TRBV9 and TRBJ2-1; D uncertain. Germline assignment: CDR1 SGDLS and CDR2 YYNGEE. Trimming stripped 3 bases from V and 0 bases from J, with 7 bases between. This CDR3 has 14 amino acids. The CDR3, as DNA: TGTGCCAGCAGCGCCCGTCGCTCCTACAATGAGCAGTTCTTC. It encodes CASSARRSYNEQFF.

The chain joins TRBV7-9 to TRBJ2-1; 8 bases align to TRBD2. After removal of 2 bases from V and 8 bases from J, the junction contained 5 bases not matched to a gene. Germline lookup yields CDR1 SEHNR and CDR2 FQNEAQ (reference sequence). The CDR3 totals 14 residues. DNA of the CDR3: TGTGCCAGCAGCTTACTGGCGGGGGGACATGAGCAGTTCTTC. It translates to CASSLLAGGHEQFF.

The genes are TRBV9 and TRBJ2-7, with D maybe TRBD1 (5 bases). Germline CDR1 SGDLS, CDR2 YYNGEE. V dropped 2 bases and J dropped 0 bases, with 9 bases sitting between them. This CDR3 is 14 amino acids long. The DNA for the CDR3 is TGTGCCAGCAGCGTGGGGCAGAGCTCCTACGAGCAGTACTTC. This gives the protein CASSVGQSSYEQYF.

This clone was observed a single time. The chain recombines TRBV14 with TRBJ2-2; 7 positions agree with TRBD2. CDR1 and CDR2 from the germline V gene are SGHDN and FVKESK. J lost 0 bases, V lost 10 bases, and 5 bases had no gene match. This CDR3 contains 14 residues. The CDR3 protein is CATGEGTNTGELFF. The DNA for the CDR3 is TGTGCCACCGGGGAGGGAACGAACACCGGGGAGCTGTTTTTT.

The chain carries TRBV4-1 and TRBJ1-2, with D perhaps TRBD1 (5 bases). The CDR3 spans 13 residues. The V end was cut by 4 bases, the J end by 3 bases, with 9 bases between. Germline lookup yields CDR1 MGHRA and CDR2 YSYEKL. CDR3 residues: CASSRGTDYGYTF. As DNA, the CDR3 is TGCGCCAGCAGCCGCGGGACGGACTATGGCTACACCTTC.

In this sample, this clone turned up once. V gene TRBV5-1 combines with J gene TRBJ2-2; tentatively, D is TRBD1 (6 bases). V shed 0 bases and J shed 6 bases, with 12 bases lying between them. Germline V gene lookup returns CDR1 SGHRS and CDR2 YFSETQ. The CDR3 runs 15 residues. CDR3 residues: CASSLEQGIAGELFF. The CDR3 nucleotides are TGCGCCAGCAGCTTGGAACAGGGAATCGCCGGGGAGCTGTTTTTT.

The chain employs TRBV6-2 or TRBV6-3 and TRBJ2-5, with D perhaps assigned TRBD1 or TRBD2 (6 bases each). CDR1 and CDR2 (germline): MNHEY, SVGEGT. This CDR3 is built from 16 residues. The germline V and J ends were trimmed by 2 bases and 4 bases, with 17 bases remaining between them. CDR3 in DNA: TGTGCCAGCAGTTACCTCAACGGGGGCCGAGGAGAGACCCAGTACTTC. Translating it yields CASSYLNGGRGETQYF.